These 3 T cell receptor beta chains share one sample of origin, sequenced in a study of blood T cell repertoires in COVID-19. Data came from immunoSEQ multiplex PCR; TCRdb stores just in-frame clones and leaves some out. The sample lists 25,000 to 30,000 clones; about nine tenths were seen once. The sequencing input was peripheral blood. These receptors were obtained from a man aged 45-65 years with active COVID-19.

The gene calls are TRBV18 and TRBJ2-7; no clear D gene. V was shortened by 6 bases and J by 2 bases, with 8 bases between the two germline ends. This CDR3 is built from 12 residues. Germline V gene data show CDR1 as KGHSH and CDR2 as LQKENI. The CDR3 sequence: CASSGPTYEQYV. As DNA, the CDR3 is TGTGCCAGCTCGGGCCCCACCTACGAGCAGTACGTC.

CDR3: CASRDGGTQAFF. CDR3 coding DNA: TGTGCCAGCAGAGATGGGGGGACCCAAGCTTTCTTT. The genes are TRBV2 and TRBJ1-1; possible D gene TRBD1, 5 bases. Per the germline V gene, CDR1 is SNHLY and CDR2 is FYNNEI. The CDR3 is made up of 12 amino acids. Trimming removed 6 bases from V and 9 bases from J, with 14 bases in between.

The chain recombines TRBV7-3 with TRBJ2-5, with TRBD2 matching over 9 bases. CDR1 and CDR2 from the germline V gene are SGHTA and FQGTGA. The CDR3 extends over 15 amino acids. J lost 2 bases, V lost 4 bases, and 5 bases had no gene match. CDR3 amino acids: CASSSLAGIQETQYF. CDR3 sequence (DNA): TGTGCCAGCAGCTCCCTAGCGGGGATACAAGAGACCCAGTACTTC.